The following is a TCR beta chain sequence with its context. This entry comes from a study of blood T cell repertoires in COVID-19. As handled by the study authors: Quantification of nucleated cells was approximated via reference gene primer amplification. Sequencing was performed with immunoSEQ multiplex PCR; in TCRdb, only in-frame clones are kept and a portion is missing. The V and J calls and clone size are taken from that table; D and trimming were inferred from the DNA. The data contain about 140,000 clones, about four fifths of them seen just once; the ten biggest clones take up 7.5% to 8.5%. The CDR3 has 15 amino acids. Trimming removed 5 bases from V and 4 bases from J; junction bases left unmatched: 10. Germline V CDR1 and CDR2: SGHAT, FQNNGV.

This chain links TRBV11-2 with TRBJ1-1; 7 bases line up with TRBD1. The sequencing sample was made of peripheral blood. This clonotype was obtained from a human donor in a cohort sampled during active COVID-19. The CDR3 nucleotides read TGTGCCAGCAGCATGAACAGGGGAGCGGGCACTGAAGCTTTCTTT. Protein: CASSMNRGAGTEAFF.